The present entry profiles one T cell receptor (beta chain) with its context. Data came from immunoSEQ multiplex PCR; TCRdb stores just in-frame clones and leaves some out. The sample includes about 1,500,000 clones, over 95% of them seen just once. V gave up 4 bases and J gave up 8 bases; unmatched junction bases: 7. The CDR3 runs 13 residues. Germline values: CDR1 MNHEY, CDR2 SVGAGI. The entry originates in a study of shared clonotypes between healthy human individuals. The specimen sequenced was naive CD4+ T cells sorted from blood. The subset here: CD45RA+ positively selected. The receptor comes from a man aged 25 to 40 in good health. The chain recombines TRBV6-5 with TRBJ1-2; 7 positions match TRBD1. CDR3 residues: CASSSEGARGYTF. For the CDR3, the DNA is TGTGCCAGCAGTTCCGAGGGGGCTAGAGGCTACACCTTC.